This T cell receptor beta chain is from a study of T cell responses to AZD1222 COVID-19 vaccine. CDR1 and CDR2 (germline): SGHVS, FQNEAQ. This CDR3 spans 17 amino acids. The V end lost 0 bases, the J end lost 7 bases, and 16 bases lay between the germline ends. As concerns this clone: The antigen remains undetermined.

Whole-study findings and limits: Breadth and depth of Spike-specific TCRs rose after two AZD1222 doses. Nearly half of unique spike-specific TCRs reportedly avoided B.1.351 and B.1.1.7 mutated regions.

Only in-frame clones appear in the TCRdb table, and some are missing; sequencing was by immunoSEQ multiplex PCR. The sample carries about 150,000 clones, about 89% recorded once. The V and J genes are TRBV7-8 and TRBJ1-6, with a possible D match to TRBD1 (5 bases). The sample consisted of peripheral blood, taken on day 0 of AZD1222 vaccination. The clonotype comes from an adult in good health. The CDR3 region is CASSLARNRGPNSPLHF. The CDR3 DNA sequence: TGTGCCAGCAGCTTAGCGCGGAATCGGGGCCCCAATTCACCCCTCCACTTT.